This T cell receptor beta chain was obtained from a study of identifying expanded T cells in peripheral blood. Assay used: immunoSEQ multiplex PCR; TCRdb lists only in-frame clones, some missing. The data contain some 95,000 clones, approximately 88% of them singletons. This clone showed up just once. Its specificity is not known. In germline, CDR1 is MNHNS, CDR2 SASEGT. V lost 9 bases and J lost 3; bases outside the gene matches: 8. The CDR3 sequence is 14 residues long. Whole-study findings and limits: Technical replicates showed 0.9 to 1.5 changed clones; about two weeks approximately 15; four weeks 19. Clone count variance between roughly two-week samples rose with total template count.

The TCR was taken from a person aged 18 to 75 in good health. The chain is built from TRBV6-1 and TRBJ2-7; TRBD1 aligns across 10 bases. Sequenced input: blood. The CDR3 DNA is TGTGCCAGTTTGGCCGGGACAGGGGTCTACGAGCAGTACTTC. Translation gives CASLAGTGVYEQYF.